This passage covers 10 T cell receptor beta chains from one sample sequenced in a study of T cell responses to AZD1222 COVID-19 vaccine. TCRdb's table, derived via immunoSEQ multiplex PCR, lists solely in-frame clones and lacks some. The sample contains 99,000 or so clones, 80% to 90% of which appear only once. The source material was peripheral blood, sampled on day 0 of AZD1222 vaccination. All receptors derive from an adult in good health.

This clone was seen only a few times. The CDR3 protein is CASTPRLTGELFF. CDR3 sequence (DNA): TGTGCCAGCACCCCACGGCTCACCGGGGAGCTGTTTTTT. This sequence joins TRBV6-5 and TRBJ2-2, with D unclear. Germline CDR1 is MNHEY and CDR2 is SVGAGI. Trimming cost V 7 bases and J 4 bases, with 10 bases left between them. This CDR3 has 13 amino acids.

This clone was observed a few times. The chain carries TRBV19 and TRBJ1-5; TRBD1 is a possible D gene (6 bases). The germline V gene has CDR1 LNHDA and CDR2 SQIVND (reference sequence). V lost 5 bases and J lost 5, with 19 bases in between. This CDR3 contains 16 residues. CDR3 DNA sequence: TGTGCCAGTAGTCCTCGGGACACCTCGACAGATCAGCCCCAGCATTTT. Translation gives CASSPRDTSTDQPQHF.

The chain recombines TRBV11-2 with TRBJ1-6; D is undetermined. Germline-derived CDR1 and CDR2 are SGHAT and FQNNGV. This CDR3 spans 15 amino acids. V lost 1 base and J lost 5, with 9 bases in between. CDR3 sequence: CASSLVGRDNSPLHF. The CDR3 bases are TGTGCCAGCAGCTTAGTCGGGAGGGATAATTCACCCCTCCACTTT.

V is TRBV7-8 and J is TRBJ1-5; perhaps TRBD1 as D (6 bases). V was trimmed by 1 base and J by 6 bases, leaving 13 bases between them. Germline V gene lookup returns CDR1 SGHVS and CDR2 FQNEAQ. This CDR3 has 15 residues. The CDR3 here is CASSLEAGAGQPQHF. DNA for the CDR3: TGTGCCAGCAGCTTAGAAGCAGGGGCCGGTCAGCCCCAGCATTTT.

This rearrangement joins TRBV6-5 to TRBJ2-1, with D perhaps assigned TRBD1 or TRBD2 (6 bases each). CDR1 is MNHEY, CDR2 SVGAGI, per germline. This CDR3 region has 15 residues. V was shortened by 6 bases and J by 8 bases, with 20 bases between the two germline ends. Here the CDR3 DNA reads TGTGCCAGCAGCCCATTTAGCGGAGGGGGATATGAGCAGTTCTTC. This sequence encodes CASSPFSGGGYEQFF.

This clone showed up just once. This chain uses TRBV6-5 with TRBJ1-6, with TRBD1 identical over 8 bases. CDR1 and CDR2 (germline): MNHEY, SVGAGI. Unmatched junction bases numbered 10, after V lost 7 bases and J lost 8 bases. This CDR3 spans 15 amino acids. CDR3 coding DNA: TGTGCCAGCACCCAGACAGGGGTAATGGATTCACCCCTCCACTTT. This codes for CASTQTGVMDSPLHF.

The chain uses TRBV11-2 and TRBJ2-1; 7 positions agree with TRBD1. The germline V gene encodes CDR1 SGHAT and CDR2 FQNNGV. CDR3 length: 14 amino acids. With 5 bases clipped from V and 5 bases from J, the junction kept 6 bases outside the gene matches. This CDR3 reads CASSPGQNNNEQFF. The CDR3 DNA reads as TGTGCCAGCAGCCCGGGACAGAACAACAATGAGCAGTTCTTC.

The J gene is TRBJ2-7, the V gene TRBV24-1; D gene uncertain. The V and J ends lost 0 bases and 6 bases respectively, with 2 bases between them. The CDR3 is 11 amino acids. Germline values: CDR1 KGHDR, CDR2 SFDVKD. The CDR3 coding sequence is TGTGCCACCAGTGATTTGGGCGAGCAGTACTTC. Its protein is CATSDLGEQYF.

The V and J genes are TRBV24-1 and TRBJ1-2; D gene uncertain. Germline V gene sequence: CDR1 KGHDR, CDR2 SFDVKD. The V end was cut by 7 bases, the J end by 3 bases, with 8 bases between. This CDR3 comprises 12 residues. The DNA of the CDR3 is TGTGCCACCAGCGACTCCCACTATGGCTACACCTTC. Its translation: CATSDSHYGYTF.

The CDR3 is CASSHRGSNQPQHF. In nucleotides, the CDR3 is TGTGCCAGCAGCCACAGGGGGAGCAATCAGCCCCAGCATTTT. This chain links TRBV3-1 (or the pseudogene TRBV3-2) with TRBJ1-5, with 7 nucleotides matching TRBD1. J was trimmed by 1 base and V by 3 bases; bases with no gene match: 0. The V gene's germline CDR1 is LGHDT and CDR2 YNNKEL (reference sequence). The CDR3 consists of 14 residues.